The 22 T cell receptor beta chains presented below share a single source sample, sequenced in a study of control samples from healthy donors and cancer patients. This table comes from immunoSEQ multiplex PCR, and its TCRdb copy is limited to in-frame clones, with some not included. The data contain 100,000 to 150,000 clones, approximately 90% of them singletons. Specimen: blood. These receptors came from a woman aged 45-59 years in good health.

The rearrangement links TRBV28 to TRBJ1-2, with D unclear. This CDR3 region has 14 residues. V was clipped by 6 bases and J by 7 bases, with 18 bases between them. The V gene's germline CDR1 is MDHEN and CDR2 SYDVKM. The CDR3 coding sequence is TGTGCCAGCAGAACCGGGCCTCTTGGTGGTGGCTACACCTTC. It is translated as CASRTGPLGGGYTF.

J is TRBJ2-5 and V is TRBV6-5; the D gene is possibly TRBD2 (6 bases). CDR1 is MNHEY, CDR2 SVGAGI, per germline. This CDR3 is 13 amino acids long. V lost 8 bases, J lost 4 bases, and 14 bases lay in between. In nucleotides, the CDR3 is TGTGCCAGCTCTAGTGGGGGGTTAGAGACCCAGTACTTC. Its protein is CASSSGGLETQYF.

The chain combines TRBV18 with TRBJ1-2; D perhaps matches TRBD1 (5 bases). Germline CDR1 reads KGHSH; CDR2 reads LQKENI. CDR3 length equals 15 residues. Trimming cost V 4 bases and J 3 bases, with 15 bases left between them. The CDR3 sequence: CASSQLGETYYGYTF. In nucleotides, the CDR3 is TGTGCCAGCTCACAACTAGGGGAAACCTACTATGGCTACACCTTC.

This chain links TRBV4-1 with TRBJ1-1; 9 positions match TRBD1. Unmatched junction bases numbered 6, after V lost 3 bases and J lost 10 bases. Per the germline V gene, CDR1 is MGHRA and CDR2 is YSYEKL. This CDR3 comprises 13 residues. Here the CDR3 DNA reads TGCGCCAGCAGCCAGGGACAGGGTGAAGGAGCTTTCTTT. Amino acids: CASSQGQGEGAFF.

The rearrangement links TRBV14 to TRBJ2-3; the match to TRBD2 covers 7 bases. CDR3 length equals 13 residues. Germline CDR1 is SGHDN and CDR2 is FVKESK. V lost 1 base and J lost 15; bases outside the gene matches: 10. The DNA of the CDR3 is TGTGCCAGCAGCCAAGTTCAAACGGGACTATCCTATTTT. Its translation is CASSQVQTGLSYF.

The gene calls are TRBV30 and TRBJ1-4; D is perhaps TRBD1 (5 bases). Germline V gene lookup returns CDR1 GTSNPN and CDR2 SVGIG (reference sequence). Trimming cost V 5 bases and J 3 bases, with 13 bases left between them. The CDR3 is 14 residues long. The CDR3 DNA follows: TGTGCCTGGCGTTCCGGGACCCCTAATGAAAAACTGTTTTTT. It is translated as CAWRSGTPNEKLFF. The whole variable domain, remainder taken from reference TRBV30 and TRBJ1-4, is SQTIHQWPATLVQPVGSPLSLECTVEGTSNPNLYWYRQAAGRGLQLLFYSVGIGQISSEVPQNLSASRPQDRQFILSSKKLLLSDSGFYLCAWRSGTPNEKLFFGSGTQLSVL.

The rearrangement links TRBV4-2 to TRBJ1-1, with 9 bases identical to TRBD1. Germline V gene lookup returns CDR1 LGHNA and CDR2 YNFKEQ. The trim removed 4 bases at V and 10 bases at J, leaving 7 bases unmatched. The CDR3 extends over 13 amino acids. The CDR3 is CASSRDRGEGAFF. Written as DNA, the CDR3 is TGTGCCAGCAGCCGAGACAGGGGGGAGGGAGCTTTCTTT.

The chain links TRBV28 to TRBJ1-4; tentatively, D is TRBD1 (6 bases). Trimming took 7 bases from V and 0 from J, leaving 12 bases between them. Germline values: CDR1 MDHEN, CDR2 SYDVKM. CDR3 length equals 15 residues. CDR3 loop: CASKGDDATNEKLFF. The DNA for the CDR3 is TGTGCCAGCAAGGGGGACGACGCAACTAATGAAAAACTGTTTTTT. Full variable domain (remainder filled in from reference TRBV28 and TRBJ1-4): DVKVTQSSRYLVKRTGEKVFLECVQDMDHENMFWYRQDPGLGLRLIYFSYDVKMKEKGDIPEGYSVSREKKERFSLILESASTNQTSMYLCASKGDDATNEKLFFGSGTQLSVL.

V usage is TRBV5-1 and J usage is TRBJ2-1, with D hard to call. The V end was cut by 0 bases, the J end by 0 bases, with 7 bases between. This CDR3 contains 15 residues. CDR1 and CDR2 from the germline V gene are SGHRS and YFSETQ. The CDR3 here is CASSLVDSSYNEQFF. The CDR3, as DNA: TGCGCCAGCAGCTTGGTAGATAGCTCCTACAATGAGCAGTTCTTC.

This chain uses TRBV5-1 with TRBJ1-1; perhaps TRBD1 as D (6 bases). This CDR3 contains 14 residues. Per the germline V gene, CDR1 is SGHRS and CDR2 is YFSETQ. V was cut by 5 bases and J by 2 bases, with 13 bases left in between. The CDR3 DNA follows: TGCGCCAGCAGTCTGACACAGGGTAACACTGAAGCTTTCTTT. It yields the protein CASSLTQGNTEAFF. The variable domain in full, completed from reference TRBV5-1 and TRBJ1-1, reads KAGVTQTPRYLIKTRGQQVTLSCSPISGHRSVSWYQQTPGQGLQFLFEYFSETQRNKGNFPGRFSGRQFSNSRSEMNVSTLELGDSALYLCASSLTQGNTEAFFGQGTRLTVV.

The rearrangement uses TRBV5-5 and TRBJ2-5; D tentatively fits TRBD1 or TRBD2 (6 bases each). Trimming pared 0 bases from V and 5 bases from J, leaving 14 bases between. The CDR3 is 15 residues long. Per germline, CDR1 SGHKS and CDR2 YYEKEE (reference sequence). The CDR3, as DNA: TGTGCCAGCAGCTTGGCCGGAGGGGGTGGGGAGACCCAGTACTTC. It encodes CASSLAGGGGETQYF.

The chain uses TRBV7-2 and TRBJ2-5; D might be TRBD1 or TRBD2, each matching 5 bases. The V end was cut by 2 bases, the J end by 9 bases, with 10 bases between. The CDR3 contains 12 residues. Germline assignment: CDR1 SGHTA and CDR2 FQGNSA. The CDR3 sequence: CASSLNRGSQYF. The CDR3 DNA reads as TGTGCCAGCAGCTTAAATCGGGGCTCCCAGTACTTC.

The chain uses TRBV6-2 or TRBV6-3 and TRBJ2-2; D possibly corresponds to TRBD1 (6 bases). Trimming took 0 bases from V and 3 from J, leaving 14 bases between them. The CDR3 sequence is 17 residues long. Germline lookup yields CDR1 MNHEY and CDR2 SVGEGT. In DNA form, the CDR3 reads TGTGCCAGCAGTTACTCGATTTGGACAGAAGACACCGGGGAGCTGTTTTTT. Its protein is CASSYSIWTEDTGELFF.

The chain uses TRBV3-1 (or the pseudogene TRBV3-2) and TRBJ2-1; maybe TRBD1 (6 bases). Trimming shortened V by 4 bases and J by 8 bases, and 21 bases separated the two germline ends. CDR3 size: 16 residues. CDR1 and CDR2 from the germline V gene are LGHDT and YNNKEL (reference sequence). The CDR3 region has the DNA TGTGCCAGCAGCCCGTCAGGGCAGGGGATGAAGGATGAGCAGTTCTTC. Translation gives CASSPSGQGMKDEQFF.

The V and J genes are TRBV5-1 and TRBJ1-1; D may be TRBD1 (5 bases). Germline CDR1 reads SGHRS; CDR2 reads YFSETQ. V was clipped by 0 bases and J by 7 bases, with 10 bases between them. This CDR3 spans 13 amino acids. The CDR3 region has the DNA TGCGCCAGCAGCTTGGCCGAGGGGTTTGAAGCTTTCTTT. Translated: CASSLAEGFEAFF. Together with reference TRBV5-1 and TRBJ1-1, the CDR3 gives the full variable domain: KAGVTQTPRYLIKTRGQQVTLSCSPISGHRSVSWYQQTPGQGLQFLFEYFSETQRNKGNFPGRFSGRQFSNSRSEMNVSTLELGDSALYLCASSLAEGFEAFFGQGTRLTVV.

The sample holds one count of this clone. This chain connects TRBV6-5 to TRBJ2-1, with 9 bases that match TRBD1. The length of the CDR3 is 15 residues. The trim removed 2 bases at V and 6 bases at J, leaving 5 bases unmatched. The V gene's germline CDR1 is MNHEY and CDR2 SVGAGI. CDR3 loop: CASSYRTGVGNEQFF. The CDR3 coding sequence is TGTGCCAGCAGTTACCGGACAGGGGTGGGCAATGAGCAGTTCTTC.

This clone is a singleton in its sample. This chain links TRBV19 with TRBJ1-2; D unresolved. Trimming removed 11 bases from V and 3 bases from J, with 10 bases in between. In germline, CDR1 is LNHDA, CDR2 SQIVND (reference sequence). The CDR3 is 11 residues long. The CDR3 DNA sequence: TGTGCCGCCGGGGTAGACTATGGCTACACCTTC. This codes for CAAGVDYGYTF.

The chain has TRBV19 and TRBJ1-6; 7 bases match TRBD1. Trimming cost V 9 bases and J 10 bases; bases outside gene matches: 9. This CDR3 has 13 amino acids. Germline V gene sequence: CDR1 LNHDA, CDR2 SQIVND (reference sequence). The CDR3 sequence: CASRDRVGSPLHF. In nucleotides, the CDR3 is TGTGCCAGCCGAGACAGGGTGGGCTCACCCCTCCACTTT.

The CDR3 region is CASSPQGHTEAFF. The DNA for the CDR3 is TGTGCCAGTAGTCCCCAGGGGCACACTGAAGCTTTCTTT. The V gene is TRBV19, the J gene TRBJ1-1; D possibly corresponds to TRBD1 (6 bases). The V gene's germline CDR1 is LNHDA and CDR2 SQIVND (reference sequence). Trimming took 5 bases from V and 3 from J, leaving 10 bases between them. This CDR3 has 13 amino acids.

V and J are TRBV10-1 and TRBJ1-2; TRBD1 agrees at 7 bases. Germline V gene sequence: CDR1 WNHNN, CDR2 SYGVQD (reference sequence). The V segment lost 5 bases and the J segment 5 bases; nucleotides outside the gene matches: 5. The length of the CDR3 is 13 residues. The chain's CDR3 is CASSQGGGYGYTF. CDR3 coding DNA: TGCGCCAGCAGTCAAGGGGGCGGTTATGGCTACACCTTC.

About this clone itself: Other DNA sequences in this specimen translate into the identical CDR3. The chain employs TRBV6-5 and TRBJ1-1; no clear D gene. CDR1 and CDR2 from the germline V gene are MNHEY and SVGAGI. V was cut by 1 base and J by 6 bases, with 3 bases left in between. There are 11 residues in the CDR3. The CDR3 sequence is CASSYLAEAFF. CDR3 sequence (DNA): TGTGCCAGCAGTTACTTGGCTGAAGCTTTCTTT.

The CDR3 sequence: CASSDGPGRGTPGVNTEAFF. The CDR3 coding sequence is TGTGCCAGCAGTGACGGCCCGGGCAGGGGTACGCCGGGGGTGAACACTGAAGCTTTCTTT. J is TRBJ1-1 and V is TRBV6-4; D might be TRBD1 (6 bases). Trimming pared 2 bases from V and 0 bases from J, leaving 25 bases between. Per the germline V gene, CDR1 is MRHNA and CDR2 is SNTAGT. CDR3 length equals 20 residues.